These T cell receptor beta chains were read from a single sample in a study of cytomegalovirus exposure and HLA in healthy donors. TCRdb's table, derived via immunoSEQ multiplex PCR, lists solely in-frame clones and lacks some. The sample lists roughly 80,000 clones; 65% to 70% were seen once. Source material: PBMCs. The receptor set was obtained from a woman aged 50 to 65 in good health and CMV-seropositive. Each CDR3 is given with its conserved first and last residue. The order of the fields is V gene, J gene, D gene, CDR3 protein. D genes are given only for firm matches.

V: TRBV6-4; J: NA; D: NA; CDR3: CASSDGERVEQFF
V: TRBV7-8; J: TRBJ1-5; D: NA; CDR3: CASSPSGGFQPQHF
V: TRBV10-3; J: TRBJ1-1; D: NA; CDR3: CAISGITNTEAFF
V: TRBV6-1; J: TRBJ1-1; D: TRBD1; CDR3: CASSLQGATEAFF
V: TRBV7-9; J: TRBJ2-1; D: TRBD2; CDR3: CSSSQLAGGYNEQFF
V: TRBV4-1; J: TRBJ1-2; D: TRBD1; CDR3: CASSQPRTGGINYGYTF
V: TRBV28; J: TRBJ1-1; D: TRBD1; CDR3: CASSFPGQGRGTEAFF
V: TRBV2; J: TRBJ1-1; D: NA; CDR3: CASIMNCQGGNTEAFF
V: TRBV7-9; J: TRBJ1-1; D: TRBD1; CDR3: CASSPQGVNTEAFF
V: TRBV9; J: TRBJ1-5; D: NA; CDR3: CASSVGSGQPQHF